The entry below describes one TCR beta chain. Its matching antigen is unknown. cDNA synthesis used the whole RNA isolate, giving expressed TCRB sequences. TCRdb's table, derived via immunoSEQ multiplex PCR, lists solely in-frame clones and lacks some. The repertoire holds roughly 700,000 clones, with 13% as singletons. The data were taken from a study of beta chain features in type 1 diabetes. Study conclusions and caveats: Shortening of TCRB CDR3s, moderate but significant, appeared in all four CD4+ subsets of Type 1 diabetes patients.

Sequencing was performed on naive CD4+ T cells from blood. This clonotype was sampled from a man aged 18 to 29 with type 1 diabetes.

The CDR3 DNA reads TGCAGCGTTGTAGAGGGGGCGGGTGAAAAACTGTTTTTT. It yields the protein CSVVEGAGEKLFF. This chain connects TRBV29-1 to TRBJ1-4, with 7 bases matching TRBD1. CDR3 length: 13 amino acids. CDR1 SQVTM and CDR2 ANQGSEA come from the germline V gene. Germline trimming cut 4 bases from V and 7 bases from J; bases unmatched to any gene: 6.